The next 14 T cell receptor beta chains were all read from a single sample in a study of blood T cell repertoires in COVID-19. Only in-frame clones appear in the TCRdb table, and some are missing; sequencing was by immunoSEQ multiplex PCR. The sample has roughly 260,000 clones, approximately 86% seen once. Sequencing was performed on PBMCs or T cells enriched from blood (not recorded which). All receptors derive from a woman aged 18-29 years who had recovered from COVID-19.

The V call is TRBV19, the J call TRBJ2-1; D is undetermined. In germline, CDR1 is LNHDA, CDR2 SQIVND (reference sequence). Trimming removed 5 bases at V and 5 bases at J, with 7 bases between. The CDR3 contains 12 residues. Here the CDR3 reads CASSSRDNEQFF. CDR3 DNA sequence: TGTGCCAGTAGTTCGCGAGACAATGAGCAGTTCTTC.

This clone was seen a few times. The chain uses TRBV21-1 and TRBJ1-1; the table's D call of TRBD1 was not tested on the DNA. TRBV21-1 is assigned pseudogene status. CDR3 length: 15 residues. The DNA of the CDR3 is TGTGCCAGCAGCAAAGTGGACAACCTTAACACTGAAGCTTTCTTT. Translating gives CASSKVDNLNTEAFF.

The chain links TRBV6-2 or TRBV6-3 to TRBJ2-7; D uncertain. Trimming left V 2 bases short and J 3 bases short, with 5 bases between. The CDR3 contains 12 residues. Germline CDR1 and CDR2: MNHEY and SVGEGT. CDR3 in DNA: TGTGCCAGCAGTTACCCCCACTACGAGCAGTACTTC. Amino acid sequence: CASSYPHYEQYF.

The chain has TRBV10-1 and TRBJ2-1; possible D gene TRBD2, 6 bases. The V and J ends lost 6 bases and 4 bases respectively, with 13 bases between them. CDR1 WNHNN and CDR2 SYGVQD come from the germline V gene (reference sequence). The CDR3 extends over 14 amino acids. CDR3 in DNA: TGCGCCAGCAGCCCGGGACTGGAATACAATGAGCAGTTCTTC. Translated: CASSPGLEYNEQFF.

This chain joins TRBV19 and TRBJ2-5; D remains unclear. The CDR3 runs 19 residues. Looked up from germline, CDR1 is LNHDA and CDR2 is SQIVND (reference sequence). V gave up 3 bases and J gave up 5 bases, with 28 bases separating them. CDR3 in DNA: TGTGCCAGTAGTATCGTCGGCTCCCTAGGCCGACGGCCTTGGGAGACCCAGTACTTC. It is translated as CASSIVGSLGRRPWETQYF.

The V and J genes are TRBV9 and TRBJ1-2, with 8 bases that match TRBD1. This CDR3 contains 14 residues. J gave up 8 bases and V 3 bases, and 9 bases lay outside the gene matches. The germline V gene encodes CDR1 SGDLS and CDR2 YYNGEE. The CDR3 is CASSDLQGVGGYTF. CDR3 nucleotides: TGTGCCAGCAGCGACCTACAGGGGGTCGGGGGCTACACCTTC.

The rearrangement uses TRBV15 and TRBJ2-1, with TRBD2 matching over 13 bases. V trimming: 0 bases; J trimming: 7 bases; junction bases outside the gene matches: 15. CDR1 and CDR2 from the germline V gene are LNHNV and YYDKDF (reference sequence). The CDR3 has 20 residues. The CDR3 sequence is CATSRDWTSGGVAVGNEQFF. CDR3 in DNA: TGTGCCACCAGCAGAGATTGGACTAGCGGGGGAGTAGCAGTTGGGAATGAGCAGTTCTTC. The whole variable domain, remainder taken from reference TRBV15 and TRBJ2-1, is DAMVIQNPRYQVTQFGKPVTLSCSQTLNHNVMYWYQQKSSQAPKLLFHYYDKDFNNEADTPDNFQSRRPNTSFCFLDIRSPGLGDTAMYLCATSRDWTSGGVAVGNEQFFGPGTRLTVL.

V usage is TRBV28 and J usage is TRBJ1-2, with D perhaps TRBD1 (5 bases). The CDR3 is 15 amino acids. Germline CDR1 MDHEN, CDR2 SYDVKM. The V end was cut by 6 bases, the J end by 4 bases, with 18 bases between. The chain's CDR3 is CASRYKTVTIYGYTF. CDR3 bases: TGTGCCAGCAGGTACAAGACAGTAACAATCTATGGCTACACCTTC.

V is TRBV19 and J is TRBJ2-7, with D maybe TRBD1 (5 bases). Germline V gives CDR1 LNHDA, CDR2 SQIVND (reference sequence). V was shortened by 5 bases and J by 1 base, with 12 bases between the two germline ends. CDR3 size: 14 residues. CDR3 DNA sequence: TGTGCCAGTAGTCTCGACAGATGGTCCTACGAGCAGTACTTC. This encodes CASSLDRWSYEQYF.

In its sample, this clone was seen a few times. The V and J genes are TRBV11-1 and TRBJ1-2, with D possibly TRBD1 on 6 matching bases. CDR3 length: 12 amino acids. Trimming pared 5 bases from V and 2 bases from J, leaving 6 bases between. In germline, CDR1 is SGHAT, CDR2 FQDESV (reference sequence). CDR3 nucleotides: TGTGCCAGCAGCGGACAGAACTATGGCTACACCTTC. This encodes CASSGQNYGYTF.

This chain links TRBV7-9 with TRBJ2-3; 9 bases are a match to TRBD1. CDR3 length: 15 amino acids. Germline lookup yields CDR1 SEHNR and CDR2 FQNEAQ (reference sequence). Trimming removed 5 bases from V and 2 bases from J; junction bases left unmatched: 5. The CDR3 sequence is CASSGGQGITDTQYF. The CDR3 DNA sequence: TGTGCCAGCAGCGGGGGACAGGGCATCACAGATACGCAGTATTTT.

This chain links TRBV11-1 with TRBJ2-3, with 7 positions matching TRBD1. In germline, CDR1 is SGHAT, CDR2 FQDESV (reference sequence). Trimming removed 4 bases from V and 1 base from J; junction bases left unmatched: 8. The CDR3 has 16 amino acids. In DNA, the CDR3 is TGTGCCAGCAGCTCTGAGGGGGCAAGGGGCACAGATACGCAGTATTTT. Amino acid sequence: CASSSEGARGTDTQYF.

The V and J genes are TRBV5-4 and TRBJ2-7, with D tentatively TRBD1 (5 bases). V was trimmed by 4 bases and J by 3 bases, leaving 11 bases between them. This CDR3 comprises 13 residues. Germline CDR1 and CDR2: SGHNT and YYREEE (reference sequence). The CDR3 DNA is TGTGCCAGCAGCCCAGGACACATCTACGAGCAGTACTTC. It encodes CASSPGHIYEQYF.

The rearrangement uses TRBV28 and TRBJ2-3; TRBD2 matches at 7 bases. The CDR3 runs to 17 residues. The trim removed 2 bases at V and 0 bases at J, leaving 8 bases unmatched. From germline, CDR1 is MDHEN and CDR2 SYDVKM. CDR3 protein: CASSLVLATFSTDTQYF. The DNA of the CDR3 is TGTGCCAGCAGTTTAGTACTAGCGACCTTTAGCACAGATACGCAGTATTTT.